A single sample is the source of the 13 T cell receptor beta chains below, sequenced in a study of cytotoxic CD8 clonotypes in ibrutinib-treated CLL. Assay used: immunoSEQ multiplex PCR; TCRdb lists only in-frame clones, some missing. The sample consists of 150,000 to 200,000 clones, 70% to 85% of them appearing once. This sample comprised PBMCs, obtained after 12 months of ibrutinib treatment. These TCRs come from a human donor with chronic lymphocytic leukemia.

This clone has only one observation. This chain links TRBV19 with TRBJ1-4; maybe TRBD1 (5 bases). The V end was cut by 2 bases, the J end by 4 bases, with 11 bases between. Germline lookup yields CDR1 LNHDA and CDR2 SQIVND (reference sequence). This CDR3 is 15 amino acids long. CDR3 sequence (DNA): TGTGCCAGTAGTATATCAGGGACGGATAATGAAAAACTGTTTTTT. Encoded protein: CASSISGTDNEKLFF. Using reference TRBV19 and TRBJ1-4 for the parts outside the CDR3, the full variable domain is DGGITQSPKYLFRKEGQNVTLSCEQNLNHDAMYWYRQDPGQGLRLIYYSQIVNDFQKGDIAEGYSVSREKKESFPLTVTSAQKNPTAFYLCASSISGTDNEKLFFGSGTQLSVL.

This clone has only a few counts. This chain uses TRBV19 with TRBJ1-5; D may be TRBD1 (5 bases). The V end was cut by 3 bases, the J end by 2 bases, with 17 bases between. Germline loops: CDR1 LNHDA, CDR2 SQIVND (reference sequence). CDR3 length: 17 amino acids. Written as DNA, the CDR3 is TGTGCCAGTAGTATTATAACTCAGGGCGGACGCAATCAGCCCCAGCATTTT. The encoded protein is CASSIITQGGRNQPQHF.

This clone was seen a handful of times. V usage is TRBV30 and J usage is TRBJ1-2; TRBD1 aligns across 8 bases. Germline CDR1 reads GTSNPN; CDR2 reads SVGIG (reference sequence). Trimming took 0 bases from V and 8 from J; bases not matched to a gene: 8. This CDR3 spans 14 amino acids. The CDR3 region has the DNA TGTGCCTGGAGTGTACAGGGGGTCGGTCTGGGCTACACCTTC. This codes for CAWSVQGVGLGYTF.

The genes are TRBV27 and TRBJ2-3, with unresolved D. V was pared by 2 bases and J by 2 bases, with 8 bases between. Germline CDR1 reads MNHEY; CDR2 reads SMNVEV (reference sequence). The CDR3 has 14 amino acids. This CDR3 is CASSLGTYTDTQYF. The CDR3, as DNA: TGTGCCAGCAGTTTAGGTACTTACACAGATACGCAGTATTTT.

The CDR3, as DNA: TGTGCCAGCTCACCACCTGGAACTACTAACTATGGCTACACCTTC. Its translation is CASSPPGTTNYGYTF. V and J are TRBV18 and TRBJ1-2; D gene unclear. The CDR3 runs 15 residues. Germline CDR1 reads KGHSH; CDR2 reads LQKENI. The V gene lost 0 bases and the J gene lost 0 bases, with 8 bases spanning the gap.

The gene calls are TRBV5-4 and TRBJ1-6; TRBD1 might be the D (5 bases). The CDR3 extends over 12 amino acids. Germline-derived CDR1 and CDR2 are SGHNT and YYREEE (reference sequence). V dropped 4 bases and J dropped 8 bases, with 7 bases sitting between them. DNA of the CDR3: TGTGCCAGCAGCCTACAGGATTCACCCCTCCACTTT. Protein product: CASSLQDSPLHF.

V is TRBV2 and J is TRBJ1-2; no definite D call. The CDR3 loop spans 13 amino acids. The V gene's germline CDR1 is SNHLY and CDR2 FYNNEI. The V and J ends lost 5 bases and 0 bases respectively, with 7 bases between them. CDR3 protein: CASSLSSNYGYTF. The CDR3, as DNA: TGTGCCAGCAGTCTTTCCTCTAACTATGGCTACACCTTC.

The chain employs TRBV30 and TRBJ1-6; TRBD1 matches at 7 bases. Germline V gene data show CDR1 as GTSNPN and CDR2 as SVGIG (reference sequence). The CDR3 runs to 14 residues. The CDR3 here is CASVSGQHNSPLHF. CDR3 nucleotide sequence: TGTGCGTCGGTTTCGGGACAGCATAATTCACCCCTCCACTTT.

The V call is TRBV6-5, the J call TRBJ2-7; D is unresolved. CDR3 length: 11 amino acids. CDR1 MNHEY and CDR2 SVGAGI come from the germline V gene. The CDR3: CASSTSYEQYF. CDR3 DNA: TGTGCTTCTTCGACGTCCTACGAGCAGTACTTC.

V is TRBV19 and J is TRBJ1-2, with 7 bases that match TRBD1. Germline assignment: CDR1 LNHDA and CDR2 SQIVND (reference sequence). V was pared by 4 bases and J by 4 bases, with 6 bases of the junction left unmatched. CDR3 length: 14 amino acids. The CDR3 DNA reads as TGTGCCAGTAGTAATGGGGGACAGTCCTATGGCTACACCTTC. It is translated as CASSNGGQSYGYTF.

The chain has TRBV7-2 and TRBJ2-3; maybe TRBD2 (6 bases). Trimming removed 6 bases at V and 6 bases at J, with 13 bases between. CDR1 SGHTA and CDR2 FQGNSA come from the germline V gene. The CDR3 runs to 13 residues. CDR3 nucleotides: TGTGCCAGCAGGCCCCTAGGAGGGGATACGCAGTATTTT. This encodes CASRPLGGDTQYF.

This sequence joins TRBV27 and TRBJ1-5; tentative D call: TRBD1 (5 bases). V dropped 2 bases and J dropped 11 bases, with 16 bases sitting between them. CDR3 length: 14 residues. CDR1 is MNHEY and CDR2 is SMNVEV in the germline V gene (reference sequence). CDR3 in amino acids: CASSLIKGIGTQHF. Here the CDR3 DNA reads TGTGCCAGCAGTTTAATTAAGGGGATCGGGACCCAGCATTTT.

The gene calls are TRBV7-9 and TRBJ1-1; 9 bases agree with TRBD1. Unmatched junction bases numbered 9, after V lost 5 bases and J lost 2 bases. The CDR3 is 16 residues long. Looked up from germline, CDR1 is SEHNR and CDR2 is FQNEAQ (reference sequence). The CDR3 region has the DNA TGTGCCAGCAGCACTAGAGGGACAGGGATAAACACTGAAGCTTTCTTT. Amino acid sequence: CASSTRGTGINTEAFF. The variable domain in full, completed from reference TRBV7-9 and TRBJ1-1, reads DTGVSQNPRHKITKRGQNVTFRCDPISEHNRLYWYRQTLGQGPEFLTYFQNEAQLEKSRLLSDRFSAERPKGSFSTLEIQRTEQGDSAMYLCASSTRGTGINTEAFFGQGTRLTVV.